This paragraph reports one T cell receptor beta chain. The specificity of this receptor is unknown. No quality values exist for individual bases; no much larger clone is one base distant. These data are taken from a study of human T cells and chemical hapten exposure (dated by TCRdb to the early 2020s). A note on the overall study: For sensitization, 2% DPC in acetone was applied to an approximately 2 cm by approximately 2 cm area of upper inner arm skin. Throughout the study period of roughly 24 weeks, patients also received therapeutic DPC doses to the scalp every week. Patch testing was performed on the upper back with Finn chambers containing 0.01% DPC, and the patch tests were scored after 6 days according to International Contact Dermatitis Research Group standards. The patient cohort, mostly female, included alopecia areata with under or over 50% scalp involvement, alopecia totalis and alopecia universalis. Libraries were pooled for sequencing, and per-sample TCR yields varied mainly because of small differences in library volumes within the pool. The study tracked peripheral blood TCR repertoire changes in vivo during primary and secondary sensitization to the hapten diphenylcyclopropenone (DPC) in alopecia patients. Blood samples were taken from patients before sensitization (week 0) and then at 2, 6 and about 24 weeks after DPC sensitization. Blood for TCR sequencing was provided by twenty-nine alopecia patients at one to four time points (pre-sensitization, 2, 6 and 24 weeks). The full study reports these points: Because all patients had alopecia, a presumed autoimmune disease, the immune response of the patients might differ from that of healthy individuals. Patch test score correlated positively with the number of PT1 expanded TCRs, reaching significance at thresholds 8, 16 and 32 but not at 4. After repeated subsampling, the strength of the expansion versus patch-test correlation and the threshold at which it became significant changed. Compared with pre-sensitization or healthy control sets, expanded TCRs formed significantly more large CDR3 similarity clusters, which is consistent with antigen-driven responses. DPC sensitization did not change the number of TCRs with a frequency above 1 in 1000, and there was no evidence of changes in global repertoire structure.

This sample's time point label indicates: pre-sensitization, week 0. Per the publication, the treatment or condition label means: therapeutic diphenylcyclopropenone sensitization with weekly scalp DPC. Blood at each patch-test visit was drawn before the patch test was applied. Patients were considered eligible if aged 18 to 70, diagnosed with alopecia and deemed suitable for DPC therapy, and patients were excluded if pregnant. Total RNA was isolated from unfractionated whole blood collected in Tempus Blood RNA tubes. Libraries came from RACE. TCRdb records NextSeq 500 as the sequencer. During library preparation, unique molecular identifiers were attached to individual cDNA molecules so that TCRs could be counted in a quantitative, reproducible way. Each blood RNA sample was used to sequence both TCR alpha and TCR beta chains. Turning to the authors' computational methods: Samples had a median of around 92,000 TCRs, with a range from roughly 23,224 to 700,000. V, J and CDR3 annotation of the TCR reads was carried out using the Decombinator software suite. For the PS versus PT1 abundance plots, all samples were subsampled to the same number of TCRs (28,000). TCRs were defined as expanded if absent before sensitization and observed at least eight times at the 2-week time point. TCRdb reanalyzed the raw reads on its own, using fastp at Q25 for trimming and MiXCR for clone calling, and kept in-frame beta chains. Duplicate CDR3 protein sequences are folded into a single record with the most common DNA and genes. In this record, the V and J calls reflect TCRdb's handling and not the investigators' own analysis. The sample table contains fewer than 200,000 distinct CDR3 sequences; only one count was recorded for around 30% of them. The top ten constitute roughly 3% of the sample.

Per the germline V gene (reference sequence), MNHEY is the CDR1 and SMNVEV is the CDR2. The CDR3, cysteine through phenylalanine, is 14 amino acids long. The retained sequence is limited to the CDR3, 42 bases, with the frame set at the first base. This receptor was taken from a woman aged 30 to 39 with alopecia areata. Some clones in this sample may be carry-over from other donors' samples. Sequencing used whole blood, obtained in connection with sensitization to the hapten diphenylcyclopropenone (DPC). Recombination joined TRBV27 with TRBJ2-1; no D gene call is confident. The tail of the sequence fits TRBJ2-7 better, so the J call may be wrong. The CDR3 corresponds to CASSYPGSYNEQYF. In nucleotide form, the sequence is TGTGCCAGTTCCTACCCCGGGTCCTACAATGAGCAGTACTTC.